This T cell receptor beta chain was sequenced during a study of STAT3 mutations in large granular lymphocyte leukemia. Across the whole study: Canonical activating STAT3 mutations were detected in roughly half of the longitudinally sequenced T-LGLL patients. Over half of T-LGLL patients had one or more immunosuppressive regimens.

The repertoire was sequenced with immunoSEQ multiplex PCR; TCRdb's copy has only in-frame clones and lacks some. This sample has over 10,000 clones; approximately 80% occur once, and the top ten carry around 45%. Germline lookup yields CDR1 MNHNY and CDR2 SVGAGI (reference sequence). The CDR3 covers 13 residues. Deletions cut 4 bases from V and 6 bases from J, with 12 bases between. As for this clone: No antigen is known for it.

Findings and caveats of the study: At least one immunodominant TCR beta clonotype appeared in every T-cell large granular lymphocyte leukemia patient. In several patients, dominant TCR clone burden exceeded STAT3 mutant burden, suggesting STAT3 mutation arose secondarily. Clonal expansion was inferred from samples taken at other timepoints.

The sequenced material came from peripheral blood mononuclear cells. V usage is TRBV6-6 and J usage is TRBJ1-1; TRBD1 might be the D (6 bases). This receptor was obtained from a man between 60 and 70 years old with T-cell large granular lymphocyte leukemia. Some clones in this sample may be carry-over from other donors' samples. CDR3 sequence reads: CASSFRGQPEAFF. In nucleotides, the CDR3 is TGTGCCAGCAGTTTCCGCGGACAGCCTGAAGCTTTCTTT.